Below, 10 T cell receptor beta chains from the same sample are listed, as sequenced in a study of breast tumors, draining lymph nodes, adjacent tissues. TCRdb fed the multiplex PCR reads into MiXCR, producing one record per CDR3 protein. The repertoire consists of tens of thousands of distinct CDR3 sequences, with 57% occurring once and the leading ten covering approximately 19%. The specimen sequenced was breast tumor tissue. All receptors derive from a female donor with breast cancer. Some clones in this sample may be carry-over from other donors' samples.

In this sample, this clonotype turned up many times. V gene TRBV7-2 combines with J gene TRBJ1-5; TRBD1 might be the D (5 bases). Germline CDR1 is SGHTA and CDR2 is FQGNSA. Trimming stripped 5 bases from V and 7 bases from J, with 15 bases between. The CDR3 totals 14 residues. DNA for the CDR3: TGTGCCAGCAGCACGGGGACCGGAGGGCAGCCCCAGCATTTT. This encodes CASSTGTGGQPQHF.

With regard to this clonotype: At one end the junction does not follow the germline gene, possibly because of a read error. The gene calls are TRBV7-9 and TRBJ2-7; 11 positions agree with TRBD2. The CDR3 loop spans 15 amino acids. The germline gives CDR1 SEHNR, CDR2 FQNEAQ (reference sequence). The DNA for the CDR3 is TGTGCCAGCAGCCTAGCGGGGGGTACCTCCTACGAGCAGTACTTC. Its protein is CASSLAGGTSYEQYF.

Details on this clonotype: At one end, the junction sequence differs from germline, possibly due to a read error. The rearrangement links TRBV5-1 to TRBJ2-3; tentative D call: TRBD2 (5 bases). Germline-derived CDR1 and CDR2 are SGHRS and YFSETQ. CDR3 length: 13 amino acids. Here the CDR3 DNA reads TGCGCTAGCAGCTTGGGAGATCGAGATACGCAGTATTTT. As protein: CASSLGDRDTQYF. Full variable domain (remainder filled in from reference TRBV5-1 and TRBJ2-3): KAGVTQTPRYLIKTRGQQVTLSCSPISGHRSVSWYQQTPGQGLQFLFEYFSETQRNKGNFPGRFSGRQFSNSRSEMNVSTLELGDSALYLCASSLGDRDTQYFGPGTRLTVL.

This chain uses TRBV4-1 with TRBJ2-7; the match to TRBD1 covers 7 bases. The junction had 3 bases not matched to a gene; V was cut back by 1 base and J by 0 bases. CDR1 and CDR2 from the germline V gene are MGHRA and YSYEKL. The CDR3 has 15 amino acids. The CDR3 sequence is CASSQGDSLSYEQYV. CDR3 DNA sequence: TGCGCCAGCAGCCAAGGGGACAGTCTCTCCTACGAGCAGTACGTC.

This clonotype was recorded many times. The CDR3 reads CASRKLDRGGTGELFF. Written as DNA, the CDR3 is TGTGCCAGCAGAAAACTTGACAGGGGGGGCACCGGGGAGCTGTTTTTT. The V and J genes are TRBV6-5 and TRBJ2-2, with TRBD1 identical over 9 bases. Germline V CDR1 and CDR2: MNHEY, SVGAGI. V dropped 6 bases and J dropped 4; count of bases not matched to a gene: 9. The length of the CDR3 is 16 residues.

With respect to this clonotype: The junction departs from the called germline gene at one end, perhaps through a read error. The V call is TRBV29-1, the J call TRBJ1-2; D is unresolved. Germline CDR1 is SQVTM and CDR2 is ANQGSEA. The CDR3 is 12 residues long. Here the CDR3 DNA reads TGCAGCGTTGATGGGCAGACGGTCACTGAAGCTTTC. Translating it yields CSVDGQTVTEAF.

The V gene is TRBV2, the J gene TRBJ1-2, with TRBD1 matching over 8 bases. CDR1 is SNHLY and CDR2 is FYNNEI in the germline V gene. The CDR3 runs 12 residues. The ends lost 5 bases at V and 12 bases at J; junction bases unmatched: 8. The CDR3, as DNA: TGTGCCAGCAGTAGACAGGGGACTGGAAACACCTTC. Its protein product is CASSRQGTGNTF.

The rearrangement uses TRBV20-1 and TRBJ2-7; 14 bases match TRBD2. The V and J ends lost 3 bases and 4 bases, in that order; junction bases with no gene match: 8. The V gene's germline CDR1 is DFQATT and CDR2 SNEGSKA (reference sequence). The CDR3 spans 16 residues. CDR3 amino acids: CSARGGLAGEGYEQYF. DNA for the CDR3: TGCAGTGCTAGGGGGGGACTAGCGGGAGAGGGGTACGAGCAGTACTTC.

The chain combines TRBV20-1 with TRBJ1-5; no reliable D call. Trimming shortened V by 6 bases and J by 7 bases, and 7 bases separated the two germline ends. The CDR3 consists of 10 residues. Germline loops: CDR1 DFQATT, CDR2 SNEGSKA (reference sequence). The CDR3 protein is CSAQSQPQHF. The CDR3 coding sequence is TGCAGTGCGCAGAGCCAGCCCCAGCATTTT.

This clonotype was detected many times. CDR3 residues: CSGGGISESSYEQYF. The CDR3, as DNA: TGCAGTGGGGGGGGGATTTCGGAGAGCTCCTACGAGCAGTACTTC. The rearrangement joins TRBV20-1 to TRBJ2-7; 7 bases agree with TRBD2. With 7 bases clipped from V and 0 bases from J, the junction kept 12 bases outside the gene matches. Germline lookup yields CDR1 DFQATT and CDR2 SNEGSKA (reference sequence). This CDR3 comprises 15 residues.